The rows below give T cell receptor beta chains drawn from one sample of a study of blood T cell repertoires in COVID-19. TCRdb's copy holds only in-frame clones and misses some; the assay was immunoSEQ multiplex PCR. In the table there are roughly 110,000 clones, more than 80% of which are singletons. The sequenced material came from peripheral blood. These receptors originate from a human donor in a cohort sampled during active COVID-19. The CDR3 runs from the conserved cysteine through the conserved F or W. D genes are given only for firm matches. Rows may omit the clone size; those that give it use once, few, many or a size class.

V gene	CDR3 length	D gene	J gene	clone size	CDR3 protein	CDR3 DNA
TRBV6-1	15	TRBD1	TRBJ2-5	NA	CASSEGTGFKETQYF	TGTGCCAGCAGTGAAGGGACAGGGTTTAAAGAGACCCAGTACTTC
TRBV9	14	NA	TRBJ1-2	NA	CASSVLQGDYGYTF	TGTGCCAGCAGCGTATTACAGGGTGACTATGGCTACACCTTC
TRBV10-3	13	TRBD1	TRBJ2-3	NA	CAISTTGVDTQYF	TGTGCCATCAGCACGACAGGGGTCGACACGCAGTATTTT
TRBV15	14	TRBD2	TRBJ2-7	NA	CATSRDGGGYEQYF	TGTGCCACCAGCAGAGATGGCGGGGGTTACGAGCAGTACTTC
TRBV3-1/TRBV3-2	10	NA	TRBJ2-1	few	CASSQGRVFF	TGTGCCAGCAGCCAAGGGAGGGTGTTCTTC
TRBV30	12	NA	TRBJ2-5	NA	CAWNQGIGTQYF	TGTGCCTGGAATCAGGGAATCGGGACCCAGTACTTC
TRBV7-8	17	NA	TRBJ2-3	NA	CASSLGSGQRWTDTQYF	TGTGCCAGCAGCTTAGGGTCTGGACAGAGGTGGACAGATACGCAGTATTTT
TRBV28	14	TRBD1	TRBJ1-5	NA	CASRKTGGNQPQHF	TGTGCCAGCAGGAAGACAGGGGGAAATCAGCCCCAGCATTTT
TRBV6-2/TRBV6-3	15	NA	TRBJ2-4	NA	CASSYSSRAGNIQYF	TGTGCCAGCAGTTACTCGAGCAGGGCAGGTAACATTCAGTACTTC
TRBV5-1	15	TRBD1	TRBJ2-7	NA	CASSLLGQGSYEQYF	TGCGCCAGCAGCTTGCTGGGACAGGGGTCCTACGAGCAGTACTTC
TRBV9	16	NA	TRBJ2-6	NA	CASSVFAGAGANVLTF	TGTGCCAGCAGCGTATTTGCAGGGGCTGGGGCCAACGTCCTGACTTTC
TRBV2	17	TRBD1	TRBJ1-1	NA	CASSPGTGGGGNTEAFF	TGTGCCAGCAGTCCCGGGACAGGGGGCGGCGGGAACACTGAAGCTTTCTTT
TRBV2	15	TRBD1	TRBJ1-2	NA	CASSVGGTGNYGYTF	TGTGCCAGCAGTGTAGGGGGGACAGGGAACTATGGCTACACCTTC
TRBV7-8	15	NA	TRBJ1-1	NA	CASSTSDGGDTEAFF	TGTGCCAGCAGCACCAGCGACGGCGGGGACACTGAAGCTTTCTTT
TRBV28	15	NA	TRBJ1-1	NA	CASSLLGARDTEAFF	TGTGCCAGCAGTTTATTGGGGGCGCGGGACACTGAAGCTTTCTTT
TRBV5-4	15	TRBD2	TRBJ2-5	NA	CASSASSGGKETQYF	TGTGCCAGCAGCGCGTCTAGCGGGGGGAAAGAGACCCAGTACTTC
TRBV7-2	12	TRBD2	TRBJ2-1	NA	CASLAGGYEQFF	TGTGCCAGCCTAGCGGGGGGGTATGAGCAGTTCTTC
TRBV25-1	13	TRBD1	TRBJ1-2	few	CASRTGEVGGYTF	TGTGCCAGCAGGACAGGGGAGGTGGGAGGCTACACCTTC
TRBV2	14	TRBD2	TRBJ2-7	few	CASRVELAGYEQYF	TGTGCCAGCAGGGTAGAACTAGCGGGCTACGAGCAGTACTTC
TRBV19	15	TRBD1	TRBJ2-7	NA	CASSTEGTGTYEQYF	TGTGCCAGTAGTACGGAAGGGACAGGGACCTACGAGCAGTACTTC